The rows below give T cell receptor beta chains drawn from one sample of a study of memory CD8 T cells in hepatitis C reinfection. Data came from immunoSEQ multiplex PCR; TCRdb stores just in-frame clones and leaves some out. Among 45,000 to 50,000 clones, roughly 87% were seen once, and the ten largest hold 0.72%. The material sequenced was naive CD8+ T cells sorted from blood. All receptors come from a man between 18 and 29 years old with hepatitis C virus infection. CDR3s leave out the opening cysteine and the closing phenylalanine or tryptophan. A D gene is named only where the DNA matches it firmly.

j_call: TRBJ2-7; v_call: TRBV7-8; d_call: .; cdr3_aa: ASSLGAGPAYEQY
j_call: TRBJ2-5; v_call: TRBV29-1; d_call: .; cdr3_aa: SVFSGEWGETQY
j_call: TRBJ1-4; v_call: TRBV7-2; d_call: TRBD1; cdr3_aa: ASSLGTGINEKLF
j_call: TRBJ1-2; v_call: TRBV9; d_call: TRBD1; cdr3_aa: ASSGGQGGYT
j_call: TRBJ2-5; v_call: TRBV15; d_call: TRBD2; cdr3_aa: ATSSGGVRSQETQY
j_call: TRBJ2-5; v_call: TRBV12-2; d_call: .; cdr3_aa: ASRLGGLQETQY
j_call: TRBJ2-2; v_call: TRBV27; d_call: TRBD2; cdr3_aa: ASSLGLAGGPSGELF
j_call: TRBJ1-1; v_call: TRBV11-2; d_call: .; cdr3_aa: ASSLGTQYENTEAF
j_call: TRBJ1-1; v_call: TRBV4-1; d_call: TRBD1; cdr3_aa: ASSWGQGNTEAF
j_call: TRBJ2-2; v_call: TRBV7-9; d_call: TRBD1; cdr3_aa: ASSKDRVNTGELF
j_call: TRBJ2-1; v_call: TRBV2; d_call: TRBD1; cdr3_aa: ASSEADRGYTEQF
j_call: TRBJ2-3; v_call: TRBV2; d_call: TRBD1; cdr3_aa: ASSERDRVTDTQY
j_call: TRBJ2-7; v_call: TRBV6-5; d_call: TRBD1; cdr3_aa: ASSYPPGQGPPGQY
j_call: TRBJ2-1; v_call: TRBV12-5; d_call: .; cdr3_aa: ASGLGQGSYNEQF
j_call: TRBJ2-1; v_call: TRBV27; d_call: .; cdr3_aa: ASSFSGGYNEQF
j_call: TRBJ2-4; v_call: TRBV7-9; d_call: .; cdr3_aa: ASEGGAKNIQY
j_call: TRBJ2-7; v_call: TRBV28; d_call: TRBD1; cdr3_aa: ASSYRGQRDYEQY
j_call: TRBJ2-7; v_call: TRBV27; d_call: TRBD1; cdr3_aa: ASSHSTGTGLYEQY
j_call: TRBJ2-5; v_call: TRBV19; d_call: .; cdr3_aa: ASSLDKETQY
j_call: TRBJ2-7; v_call: TRBV7-8; d_call: .; cdr3_aa: ASSLGAGPAYEQY
j_call: TRBJ2-2; v_call: TRBV7-9; d_call: TRBD2; cdr3_aa: ASSWGGATGELF
j_call: TRBJ1-3; v_call: TRBV7-9; d_call: TRBD1; cdr3_aa: ASSLLPGTGTGQGNTIY
j_call: TRBJ2-7; v_call: TRBV5-4; d_call: TRBD2; cdr3_aa: ASSVSGSSYEQY
j_call: TRBJ2-3; v_call: TRBV7-8; d_call: TRBD2; cdr3_aa: ASSFSGTSTDTQY
j_call: TRBJ2-2; v_call: TRBV5-1; d_call: .; cdr3_aa: ASSLGGNTGELF
j_call: TRBJ1-4; v_call: TRBV6-5; d_call: .; cdr3_aa: ASSYRGATNEKLF
j_call: TRBJ2-5; v_call: TRBV7-8; d_call: TRBD1; cdr3_aa: ASSLFRGQETQY
j_call: TRBJ2-3; v_call: TRBV18; d_call: TRBD2; cdr3_aa: ASSLSGGVTGDTQY
j_call: TRBJ2-5; v_call: TRBV7-6; d_call: .; cdr3_aa: ASSLGHRGRETQY
j_call: TRBJ2-3; v_call: TRBV6-1; d_call: .; cdr3_aa: ASSEGETNTQY
j_call: TRBJ2-3; v_call: TRBV6-6; d_call: TRBD2; cdr3_aa: ASNLAGGLTDTQY
j_call: TRBJ2-2; v_call: TRBV7-9; d_call: TRBD2; cdr3_aa: ASTLTSGNGELF
j_call: TRBJ1-1; v_call: TRBV7-8; d_call: TRBD1; cdr3_aa: ASSFTGVATEAF